Many counts were recorded for the clone carrying this T cell receptor (beta chain). The sample is drawn from a study of T cells in Graves' hyperthyroidism and ophthalmopathy. Germline V CDR1 and CDR2: PRHDT, FYEKMQ (reference sequence). After removal of 5 bases from V and 3 bases from J, the junction contained 9 bases not matched to a gene. The CDR3 sequence is 16 residues long. Amplified TCR beta CDR3 regions derived from RNA transcripts. In the first-round RT-PCR of the TCR CDR3, the HTBI primer set was used. MiXCR, run by TCRdb on the multiplex PCR reads, gives a single entry per CDR3 protein. The table shows hundreds of thousands of distinct CDR3 sequences, with roughly 14% occurring only once.

Sequenced material: blood. This rearrangement joins TRBV13 to TRBJ2-7; 11 bases fit TRBD2. This TCR derives from a man between 18 and 35 years old with Graves' ophthalmopathy. The CDR3 DNA is TGTGCCAGCAGCGCACTAGCGGGGGCCGATGACTACGAGCAGTACTTC. It is translated as CASSALAGADDYEQYF.